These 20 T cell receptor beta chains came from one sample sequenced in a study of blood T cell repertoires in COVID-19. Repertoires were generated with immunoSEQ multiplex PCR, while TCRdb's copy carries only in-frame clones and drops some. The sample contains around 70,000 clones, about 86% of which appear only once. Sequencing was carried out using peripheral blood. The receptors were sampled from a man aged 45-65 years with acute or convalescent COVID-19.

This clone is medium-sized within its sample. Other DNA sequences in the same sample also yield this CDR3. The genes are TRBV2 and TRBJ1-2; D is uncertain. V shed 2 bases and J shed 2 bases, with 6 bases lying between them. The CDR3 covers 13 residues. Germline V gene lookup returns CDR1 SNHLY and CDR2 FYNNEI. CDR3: CASSEKLNYGYTF. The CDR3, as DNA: TGTGCCAGCAGTGAAAAACTGAACTATGGCTACACCTTC.

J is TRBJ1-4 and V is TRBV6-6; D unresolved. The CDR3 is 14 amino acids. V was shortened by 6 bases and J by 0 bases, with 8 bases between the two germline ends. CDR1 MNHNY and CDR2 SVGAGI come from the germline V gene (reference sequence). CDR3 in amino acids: CASSYRATNEKLFF. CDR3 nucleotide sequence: TGTGCCAGCAGCTATAGAGCAACTAATGAAAAACTGTTTTTT.

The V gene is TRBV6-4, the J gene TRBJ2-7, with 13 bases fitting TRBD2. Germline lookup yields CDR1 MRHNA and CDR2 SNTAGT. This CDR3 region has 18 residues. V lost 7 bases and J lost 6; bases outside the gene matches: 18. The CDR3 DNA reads TGTGCCAGCATCCTTAGGGAACTAGCGGGGGGGCTGGTTCGCGAGCAGTACTTC. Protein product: CASILRELAGGLVREQYF.

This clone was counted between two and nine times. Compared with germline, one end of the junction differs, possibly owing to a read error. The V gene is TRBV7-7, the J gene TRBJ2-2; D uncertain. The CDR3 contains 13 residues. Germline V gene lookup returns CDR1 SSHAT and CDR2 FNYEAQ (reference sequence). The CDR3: CASSLSFAGELFF. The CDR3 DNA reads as TGTGCTAGCAGCCTCAGTTTCGCCGGGGAGCTGTTTTTT. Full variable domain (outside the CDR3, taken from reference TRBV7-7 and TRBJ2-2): GAGVSQSPRYKVTKRGQDVTLRCDPISSHATLYWYQQALGQGPEFLTYFNYEAQPDKSGLPSDRFSAERPEGSISTLTIQRTEQRDSAMYRCASSLSFAGELFFGEGSRLTVL.

The CDR3 DNA is TGTGCCTGGAGTGGGACAGGGGGCACAGATACGCAGTATTTT. It is translated as CAWSGTGGTDTQYF. The gene calls are TRBV30 and TRBJ2-3; 9 bases line up with TRBD1. The germline gives CDR1 GTSNPN, CDR2 SVGIG (reference sequence). With 1 base clipped from V and 1 base from J, the junction kept 0 bases outside the gene matches. CDR3 length: 14 residues.

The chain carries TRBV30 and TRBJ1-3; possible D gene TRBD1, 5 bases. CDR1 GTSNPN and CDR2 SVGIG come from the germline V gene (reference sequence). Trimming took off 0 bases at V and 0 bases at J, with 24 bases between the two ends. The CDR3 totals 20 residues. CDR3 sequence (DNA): TGTGCCTGGAGTGTCCTCCGGGGGACGGCTTCCCCTGGCTCTGGAAACACCATATATTTT. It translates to CAWSVLRGTASPGSGNTIYF.

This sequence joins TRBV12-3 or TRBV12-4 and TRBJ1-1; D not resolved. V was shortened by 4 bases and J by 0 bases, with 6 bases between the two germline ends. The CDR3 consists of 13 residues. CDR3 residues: CASSSGMNTEAFF. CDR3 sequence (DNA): TGTGCCAGCAGTTCGGGAATGAACACTGAAGCTTTCTTT.

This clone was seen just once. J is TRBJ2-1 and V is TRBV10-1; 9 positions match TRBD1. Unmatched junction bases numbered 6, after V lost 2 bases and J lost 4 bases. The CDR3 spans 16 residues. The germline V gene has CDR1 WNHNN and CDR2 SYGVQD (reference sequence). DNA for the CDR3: TGCGCCAGCAGTGAGGGGGACAGGGAGACGTACAATGAGCAGTTCTTC. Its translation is CASSEGDRETYNEQFF.

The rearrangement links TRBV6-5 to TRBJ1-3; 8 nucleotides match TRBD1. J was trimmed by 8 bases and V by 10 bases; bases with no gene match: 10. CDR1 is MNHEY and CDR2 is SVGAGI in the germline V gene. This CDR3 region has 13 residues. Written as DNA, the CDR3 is TGTGCCACGGGGACAGGCGGCCGGGACACCATATATTTT. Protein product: CATGTGGRDTIYF.

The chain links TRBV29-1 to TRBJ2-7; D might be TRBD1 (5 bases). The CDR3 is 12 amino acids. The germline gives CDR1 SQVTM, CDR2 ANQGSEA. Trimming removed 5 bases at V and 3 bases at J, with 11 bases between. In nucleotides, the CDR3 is TGCAGCGTTCGTGAAGGGGTCTACGAGCAGTACTTC. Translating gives CSVREGVYEQYF.

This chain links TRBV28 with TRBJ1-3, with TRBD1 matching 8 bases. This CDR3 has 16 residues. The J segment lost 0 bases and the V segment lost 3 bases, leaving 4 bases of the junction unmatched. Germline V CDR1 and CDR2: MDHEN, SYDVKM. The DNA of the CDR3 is TGTGCCAGCAGTTTTTGGGACAGGAGCTCTGGAAACACCATATATTTT. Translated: CASSFWDRSSGNTIYF.

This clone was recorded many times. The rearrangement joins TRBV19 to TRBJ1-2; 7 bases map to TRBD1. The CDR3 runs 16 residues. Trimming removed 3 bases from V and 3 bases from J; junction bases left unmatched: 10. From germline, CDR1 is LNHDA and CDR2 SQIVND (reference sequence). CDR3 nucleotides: TGTGCCAGTAGTATCCCAATGGCGACAGGGTACTATGGCTACACCTTC. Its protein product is CASSIPMATGYYGYTF.

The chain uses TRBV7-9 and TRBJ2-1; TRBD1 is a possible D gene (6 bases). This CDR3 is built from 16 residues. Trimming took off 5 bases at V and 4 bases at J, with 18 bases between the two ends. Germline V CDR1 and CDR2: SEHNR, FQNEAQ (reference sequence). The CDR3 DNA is TGTGCCAGCAGCCACGAGGGGGTACTGGAGTACAATGAGCAGTTCTTC. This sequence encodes CASSHEGVLEYNEQFF.

The CDR3 is CASSPLGSERGTYEQYF. DNA of the CDR3: TGTGCCAGCAGCCCCCTAGGGTCTGAGCGGGGAACCTACGAGCAGTACTTC. J is TRBJ2-7 and V is TRBV7-9, with 7 bases aligning to TRBD2. CDR1 is SEHNR and CDR2 is FQNEAQ in the germline V gene (reference sequence). The CDR3 spans 17 residues. V lost 5 bases and J lost 2; bases outside the gene matches: 15.

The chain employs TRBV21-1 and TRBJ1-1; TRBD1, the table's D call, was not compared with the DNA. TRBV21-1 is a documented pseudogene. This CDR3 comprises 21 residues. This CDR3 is CASSKGDGVGATTSLNTEAFF. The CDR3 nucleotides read TGTGCCAGCAGCAAAGGGGATGGGGTGGGGGCCACAACATCCTTGAACACTGAAGCTTTCTTT.

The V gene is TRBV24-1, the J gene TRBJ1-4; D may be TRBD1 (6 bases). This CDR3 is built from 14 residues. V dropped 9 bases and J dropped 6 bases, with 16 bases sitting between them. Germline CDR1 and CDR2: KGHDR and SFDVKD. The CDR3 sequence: CATQATGGDEKLFF. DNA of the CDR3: TGTGCCACCCAAGCGACAGGAGGCGATGAAAAACTGTTTTTT.

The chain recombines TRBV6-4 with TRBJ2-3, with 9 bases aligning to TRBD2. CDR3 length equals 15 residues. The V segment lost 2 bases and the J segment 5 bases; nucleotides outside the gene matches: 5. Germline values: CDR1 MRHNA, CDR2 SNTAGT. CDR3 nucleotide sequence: TGTGCCAGCAGTGACGGCGGGAGGGCGAGAGATACGCAGTATTTT. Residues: CASSDGGRARDTQYF.

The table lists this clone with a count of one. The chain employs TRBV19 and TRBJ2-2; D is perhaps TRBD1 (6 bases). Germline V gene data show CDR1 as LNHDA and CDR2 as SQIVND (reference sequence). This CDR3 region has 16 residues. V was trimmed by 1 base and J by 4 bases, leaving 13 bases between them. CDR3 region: CASSIGQGHPTGELFF. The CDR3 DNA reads TGTGCCAGTAGTATAGGGCAGGGACATCCCACCGGGGAGCTGTTTTTT.

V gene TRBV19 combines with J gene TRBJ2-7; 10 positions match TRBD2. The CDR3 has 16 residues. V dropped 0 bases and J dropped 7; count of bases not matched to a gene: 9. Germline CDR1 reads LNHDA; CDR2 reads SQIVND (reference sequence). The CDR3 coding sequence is TGTGCCAGTAGTATAGAAGTCCTAGCGGGAGTGGGGGAGCAGTACTTC. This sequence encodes CASSIEVLAGVGEQYF.

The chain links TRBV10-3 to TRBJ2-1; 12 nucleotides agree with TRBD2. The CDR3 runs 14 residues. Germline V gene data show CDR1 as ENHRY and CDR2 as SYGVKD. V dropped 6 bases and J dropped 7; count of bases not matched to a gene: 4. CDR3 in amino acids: CAISGTSGQNEQFF. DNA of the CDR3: TGTGCCATCAGCGGGACTAGCGGGCAGAATGAGCAGTTCTTC.